Listed below are T cell receptor beta chains from one sample, sequenced in a study of human T cells and chemical hapten exposure. TCRdb ran MiXCR on the RACE reads and lists one entry per CDR3 protein. In the table there are approximately 120,000 distinct CDR3 sequences, 9.2% of which are singletons. The input for sequencing was whole blood, taken in connection with sensitization to the hapten diphenylcyclopropenone (DPC). These receptor sequences come from a woman aged 40-49 years with alopecia areata. Some clones in this sample may be carry-over from other donors' samples. Both conserved end residues are part of each CDR3. Each record gives: V gene, D gene, clone size, J gene, CDR3 protein, CDR3 DNA. The D gene is left open where the match is weak. Rows may omit the clone size; those that give it use once, few, many or a size class.

>TRBV7-6|.|.|TRBJ2-1
CASSLGVWGHDEQFF
TGTGCCAGCAGCTTGGGGGTATGGGGTCACGATGAGCAGTTCTTC
>TRBV7-9|.|many|TRBJ2-7
CASSFRTESYEQYF
TGTGCCAGCAGCTTTCGGACAGAGTCCTACGAGCAGTACTTC
>TRBV29-1|TRBD1|.|TRBJ2-2
CSVRTGTGELFF
TGCAGCGTCCGGACAGGGACCGGGGAGCTGTTTTTT
>TRBV10-2|.|.|TRBJ1-2
CASGPGYTF
TGCGCCAGCGGCCCAGGCTACACCTTC
>TRBV12-3/TRBV12-4|TRBD2|.|TRBJ2-1
CASRPAGVYNEQFF
TGTGCCAGCAGACCAGCGGGGGTATACAATGAGCAGTTCTTC
>TRBV10-3|.|.|TRBJ2-3
CAISESPGVDTQYF
TGTGCCATCAGTGAGTCTCCAGGGGTGGATACGCAGTATTTT
>TRBV3-1|.|few|TRBJ2-1
CASSQDTRHNEQFF
TGTGCCAGCAGCCAAGATACCCGTCACAATGAGCAGTTCTTC
>TRBV27|.|few|TRBJ2-3
CASSLYRVIGRDTQYF
TGTGCCAGCAGTTTATACAGGGTAATAGGTCGGGATACGCAGTATTTT
>TRBV11-2|TRBD1|.|TRBJ1-4
CASSGTGVREKLFF
TGTGCCAGCAGCGGGACAGGGGTGCGGGAAAAACTGTTTTTT
>TRBV4-2|.|.|TRBJ1-5
CASSQDGFNQPQHF
TGTGCCAGCAGCCAAGACGGGTTCAATCAGCCCCAGCATTTT
>TRBV2|.|.|TRBJ2-5
CASSDRGMETQYF
TGTGCCAGCAGTGATCGGGGAATGGAGACCCAGTACTTC
>TRBV20-1|.|many|TRBJ1-5
CSARDPGQPQHF
TGCAGTGCTAGAGATCCAGGTCAGCCCCAGCATTTT
>TRBV6-1|.|many|TRBJ1-5
CASSPDHSPGRGSNQPQHF
TGTGCCAGCAGCCCGGATCATAGCCCGGGGCGGGGGAGCAATCAGCCCCAGCATTTT
>TRBV4-3|TRBD2|many|TRBJ2-1
CASSQGLAGAANEQFF
TGCGCCAGCAGCCAAGGCTTAGCGGGGGCAGCTAATGAGCAGTTCTTC
>TRBV7-6|.|many|TRBJ2-5
CASSLFGETQYF
TGTGCCAGCAGCTTGTTTGGCGAGACCCAGTACTTC
>TRBV11-2|TRBD2|.|TRBJ2-3
CASSPGLARHTDTQYF
TGTGCCAGCAGCCCAGGACTAGCGAGACACACAGATACGCAGTATTTT
>TRBV9|TRBD2|few|TRBJ2-1
CASSVRLAGGLSSYNEQFF
TGTGCCAGCAGCGTTAGACTAGCGGGGGGCCTCAGCTCCTACAATGAGCAGTTCTTC
>TRBV29-1|.|many|TRBJ1-1
CSVQSTEAFF
TGCAGCGTTCAGTCGACTGAAGCTTTCTTT
>TRBV6-5|.|many|TRBJ1-6
CASSRGTPYNSPLHF
TGTGCCAGCAGCCGCGGGACACCTTATAATTCACCCCTCCACTTT
>TRBV7-8|.|many|TRBJ2-1
CASSSSPYNEQFF
TGTGCCAGCAGCTCTAGCCCGTACAATGAGCAGTTCTTC
>TRBV12-2|.|few|TRBJ1-1
CASRLGLITGTGDGSTEAFF
TGTGCAAGTCGCTTAGGGCTTATTACCGGGACAGGGGATGGGAGCACTGAAGCTTTCTTT
>TRBV7-6|.|many|TRBJ2-2
CASSLRQGNTGELFF
TGTGCCAGCAGCTTACGCCAGGGGAACACCGGGGAGCTGTTTTTT
>TRBV20-1|.|few|TRBJ1-1
CSARETPREAFF
TGCAGTGCTAGAGAAACACCCCGGGAAGCTTTCTTT
>TRBV5-1|.|.|TRBJ1-2
CASSPGGLGYGYTF
TGCGCCAGCAGCCCTGGGGGGCTCGGCTATGGCTACACCTTC
>TRBV7-8|TRBD1|many|TRBJ2-3
CASSQGQGTGQYF
TGTGCCAGCAGCCAGGGACAGGGTACGGGGCAGTATTTT
>TRBV6-5|.|many|TRBJ2-2
CATTTSPTGELFF
TGTGCCACCACGACTAGTCCCACCGGGGAGCTGTTTTTT
>TRBV6-5|TRBD2|.|TRBJ2-7
CASSYSGLSSYEQYF
TGTGCCAGCAGCTATAGCGGGTTAAGCTCCTACGAGCAGTACTTC
>TRBV30|.|many|TRBJ1-6
CAWRQKGTGLALHF
TGTGCCTGGAGGCAGAAGGGAACGGGATTGGCCCTCCACTTT
>TRBV29-1|.|once|TRBJ2-7
CSVSGQTPYEQYF
TGCAGCGTTTCCGGACAGACCCCCTACGAGCAGTACTTC
>TRBV7-2|TRBD2|few|TRBJ2-2
CASSLRTSGGYTGELFF
TGTGCCAGCAGCCTCCGTACTAGCGGGGGGTACACCGGGGAGCTGTTTTTT
>TRBV12-3/TRBV12-4|.|.|TRBJ1-2
CASSARRVWGYTF
TGTGCCAGCAGTGCGCGCAGGGTGTGGGGCTACACCTTC